These 17 T cell receptor beta chains share one sample of origin, sequenced in a study of beta chain features in type 1 diabetes. Study observations and caveats: Significant though moderate, a shortening of TCRB CDR3s appeared in all four CD4+ subsets of Type 1 diabetes patients.

Antigen specificity for these receptors is unknown. As every portion of the isolated RNA was reverse transcribed, the sequencing read expressed TCRB transcripts. The protocol was immunoSEQ multiplex PCR, while the TCRdb copy is restricted to in-frame clones and leaves out a portion. Here the sample spans around 50,000 clones, approximately 40% being singletons. The specimen sequenced was stem cell memory CD4+ T cells from blood. These receptors all come from a man aged 30 to 45 with type 1 diabetes.

The chain links TRBV10-3 to TRBJ2-3; D gene uncertain. V lost 6 bases and J 4 bases, leaving 14 bases between the germline ends. The CDR3 spans 14 residues. In germline, CDR1 is ENHRY, CDR2 SYGVKD. This chain's CDR3 is CAISQLNAADTQYF. The CDR3, as DNA: TGTGCCATCAGCCAGTTGAACGCGGCAGATACGCAGTATTTT.

V is TRBV6-6 and J is TRBJ1-2, with 7 bases matching TRBD1. Germline assignment: CDR1 MNHNY and CDR2 SVGAGI (reference sequence). The CDR3 length is 15 residues. After removal of 3 bases from V and 0 bases from J, the junction contained 4 bases not matched to a gene. CDR3: CASSYKGAPNYGYTF. In DNA form, the CDR3 reads TGTGCCAGCAGTTATAAGGGGGCCCCTAACTATGGCTACACCTTC.

This chain connects TRBV15 to TRBJ2-2, with a possible D match to TRBD2 (6 bases). The germline V and J ends were trimmed by 0 bases and 1 base, with 21 bases remaining between them. Germline lookup yields CDR1 LNHNV and CDR2 YYDKDF (reference sequence). The CDR3 covers 20 residues. CDR3 coding DNA: TGTGCCACCAGCAGAGAGAGATTTGGTCCTAGCGTGAAGAACACCGGGGAGCTGTTTTTT. It codes for CATSRERFGPSVKNTGELFF.

This chain uses TRBV7-3 with TRBJ1-1, with 9 positions matching TRBD1. CDR3 length equals 15 residues. The germline CDR1 and CDR2 sequences are SGHTA and FQGTGA. J gave up 5 bases and V 1 base, and 5 bases lay outside the gene matches. The DNA for the CDR3 is TGTGCCAGCAGCTTAAGCCAGGACAGGGGAACTGAAGCTTTCTTT. It codes for CASSLSQDRGTEAFF.

The rearrangement links TRBV5-1 to TRBJ2-7; 7 nucleotides match TRBD2. The CDR3 extends over 16 amino acids. Trimming took 4 bases from V and 2 from J; bases not matched to a gene: 12. Germline V gene sequence: CDR1 SGHRS, CDR2 YFSETQ. This CDR3 reads CASSGPNSGSPYEQYF. DNA for the CDR3: TGCGCCAGCAGCGGCCCGAATAGCGGGTCGCCCTACGAGCAGTACTTC.

The table lists this clone with a few counts. The chain employs TRBV4-3 and TRBJ2-5; 10 bases match TRBD2. The V and J ends lost 3 bases and 1 base, in that order; junction bases with no gene match: 5. The CDR3 has 16 amino acids. CDR1 and CDR2 from the germline V gene are LGHNA and YSLEER. In DNA form, the CDR3 reads TGCGCCAGCAGCCAGGGGACTAGCGACATCCAAGAGACCCAGTACTTC. Protein sequence: CASSQGTSDIQETQYF.

V is TRBV19 and J is TRBJ2-7, with TRBD1 matching over 8 bases. This CDR3 has 15 residues. After removal of 9 bases from V and 0 bases from J, the junction contained 10 bases not matched to a gene. CDR1 and CDR2 (germline): LNHDA, SQIVND (reference sequence). CDR3 nucleotide sequence: TGTGCCAGCCAGGACAGGGCCTATAACTCCTACGAGCAGTACTTC. Translating it yields CASQDRAYNSYEQYF.

In this sample, this clone turned up a few times. The chain couples TRBV23-1 to TRBJ2-5; possibly TRBD1 for D (7 bases). TRBV23-1 carries the ORF label, with uncertain function. The V gene lost 5 bases and the J gene lost 5 bases, with 24 bases spanning the gap. The CDR3 contains 17 residues. For the CDR3, the DNA is TGCGCCAGCAGTACCCGAGAAACAGGGGACTGCGGCGAGACCCAGTACTTC. Translating it yields CASSTRETGDCGETQYF.

This chain connects TRBV15 to TRBJ2-3; 9 bases line up with TRBD2. This CDR3 is 16 amino acids long. Trimming took 3 bases from V and 3 from J; bases not matched to a gene: 7. Per germline, CDR1 LNHNV and CDR2 YYDKDF (reference sequence). The CDR3 spells CATSRGPSGITDTQYF. The CDR3 nucleotides are TGTGCCACCAGCAGGGGACCTAGCGGGATTACAGATACGCAGTATTTT.

The rearrangement joins TRBV4-1 to TRBJ2-7; 8 bases fit TRBD1. The CDR3 length is 11 residues. Germline V lookup: CDR1 MGHRA, CDR2 YSYEKL. The V gene end was trimmed by 4 bases and the J gene end by 11 bases; junction bases not matched to a gene: 4. CDR3 sequence reads: CASSRTGKKYF. The CDR3 coding sequence is TGCGCCAGCAGCCGGACAGGGAAGAAGTACTTC.

CDR3 in DNA: TGTGCCAGCAGCTTGTGGCAGGAAGCTTTCTTT. Amino acids: CASSLWQEAFF. The chain carries TRBV7-9 and TRBJ1-1; no reliable D call. The germline V and J ends were trimmed by 3 bases and 8 bases, with 7 bases remaining between them. This CDR3 has 11 amino acids. The germline V gene has CDR1 SEHNR and CDR2 FQNEAQ (reference sequence).

The chain is built from TRBV6-5 and TRBJ1-6; D gene unclear. V gave up 0 bases and J gave up 10 bases, with 7 bases separating them. From germline, CDR1 is MNHEY and CDR2 SVGAGI. This CDR3 has 13 amino acids. The CDR3 is CASSYSLGSPLHF. The CDR3 DNA reads TGTGCCAGCAGTTACTCTCTCGGGTCACCCCTCCACTTT.

In its sample, this clone was seen a few times. The chain employs TRBV15 and TRBJ2-2, with 7 bases fitting TRBD1. The CDR3 is 15 amino acids. The V gene's germline CDR1 is LNHNV and CDR2 YYDKDF (reference sequence). The junction had 2 bases not matched to a gene; V was cut back by 0 bases and J by 4 bases. CDR3 sequence reads: CATSRETGFTGELFF. The CDR3 nucleotides are TGTGCCACCAGCAGAGAGACAGGGTTCACCGGGGAGCTGTTTTTT.

V and J are TRBV30 and TRBJ1-5, with D uncertain. The germline gives CDR1 GTSNPN, CDR2 SVGIG (reference sequence). V was pared by 0 bases and J by 5 bases, with 8 bases between. The CDR3 has 13 amino acids. CDR3 in DNA: TGTGCCTGGAGTGTAGGGAGCGATCAGCCCCAGCATTTT. Its protein product is CAWSVGSDQPQHF.

The rearrangement joins TRBV2 to TRBJ1-5; the D is unclear. With 2 bases removed from V and 8 bases from J, the gap between germline ends came to 7 bases. Germline-derived CDR1 and CDR2 are SNHLY and FYNNEI. The CDR3 totals 12 residues. In DNA, the CDR3 is TGTGCCAGCAGTGAATCCCGGGAGCCCCAGCATTTT. Translated: CASSESREPQHF.

This clone showed up just a few times. The V gene is TRBV29-1, the J gene TRBJ1-1; D not certain. This CDR3 comprises 13 residues. V was cut by 4 bases and J by 0 bases, with 9 bases left in between. Germline-derived CDR1 and CDR2 are SQVTM and ANQGSEA. CDR3 loop: CSVAVTMNTEAFF. The CDR3 DNA reads TGCAGCGTTGCAGTCACCATGAACACTGAAGCTTTCTTT.

V and J are TRBV5-1 and TRBJ2-1; TRBD1 matches at 11 bases. V trimming: 4 bases; J trimming: 7 bases; junction bases outside the gene matches: 10. Per the germline V gene, CDR1 is SGHRS and CDR2 is YFSETQ. The CDR3 length is 16 residues. CDR3: CASSGLVGQGANEQFF. CDR3 sequence (DNA): TGCGCCAGCAGCGGTTTAGTAGGACAGGGGGCGAATGAGCAGTTCTTC.